The rows below give T cell receptor beta chains drawn from one sample of a study of long-term antiretroviral therapy in people with HIV. Generated by immunoSEQ multiplex PCR, the TCRdb table keeps only in-frame clones and is missing some. The sample consists of over 20,000 clones, 85% to 90% of them appearing once. Sequencing used unsorted PBMCs, obtained 1.9 years after starting antiretroviral therapy. These receptors were taken from a woman aged 25 to 39 with HIV. CDR3s include the opening cysteine and the closing phenylalanine or tryptophan. D genes are given only for firm matches. Size values are once, few and many counts, or a class for expanded clones, and some rows have none.

cdr3_aa: CASSRVAGGQNEQFF
cdr3_nt: TGTGCCAGCAGCCGAGTAGCGGGGGGGCAAAATGAGCAGTTCTTC
j_call: TRBJ2-1
d_call: TRBD2
clone_size: once
v_call: TRBV6-1

cdr3_aa: CASSLGWRDQPQHF
cdr3_nt: TGTGCCAGCAGCTTGGGGTGGCGGGATCAGCCCCAGCATTTT
j_call: TRBJ1-5
d_call: -
clone_size: -
v_call: TRBV5-6

cdr3_aa: CASSLDGSGNTIYF
cdr3_nt: TGCGCCAGCAGCTTGGATGGCTCTGGAAACACCATATATTTT
j_call: TRBJ1-3
d_call: -
clone_size: -
v_call: TRBV5-1

cdr3_aa: CASSRGDYGYTF
cdr3_nt: TGTGCCAGTAGTAGGGGGGACTATGGCTACACCTTC
j_call: TRBJ1-2
d_call: -
clone_size: -
v_call: TRBV19

cdr3_aa: CASSLNPTGSYGYTF
cdr3_nt: TGTGCCAGCAGCTTAAACCCGACAGGGTCCTATGGCTACACCTTC
j_call: TRBJ1-2
d_call: TRBD1
clone_size: -
v_call: TRBV5-5

cdr3_aa: CASSATENTEAFF
cdr3_nt: TGTGCCAGCAGCGCCACAGAGAACACTGAAGCTTTCTTT
j_call: TRBJ1-1
d_call: -
clone_size: -
v_call: TRBV7-9

cdr3_aa: CAISERTGAPTGELFF
cdr3_nt: TGTGCCATCAGTGAAAGGACAGGGGCCCCCACCGGGGAGCTGTTTTTT
j_call: TRBJ2-2
d_call: TRBD1
clone_size: -
v_call: TRBV10-3

cdr3_aa: CASSPDSGEQYF
cdr3_nt: TGTGCCAGCTCACCAGACAGCGGGGAGCAGTACTTC
j_call: TRBJ2-7
d_call: -
clone_size: -
v_call: TRBV18

cdr3_aa: CASSYRSNEKLFF
cdr3_nt: TGTGCCAGCAGTTACAGGTCGAATGAAAAACTGTTTTTT
j_call: TRBJ1-4
d_call: -
clone_size: -
v_call: TRBV6-5

cdr3_aa: CASSVGQVSSYEQYF
cdr3_nt: TGTGCCAGCAGCGTAGGCCAGGTGAGCTCCTACGAGCAGTACTTC
j_call: TRBJ2-7
d_call: -
clone_size: -
v_call: TRBV9

cdr3_aa: CASSEGEPYTEAFF
cdr3_nt: TGTGCCAGCAGTGAAGGGGAACCGTACACTGAAGCTTTCTTT
j_call: TRBJ1-1
d_call: -
clone_size: -
v_call: TRBV6-1

cdr3_aa: CASSLSVLVVGLYNEQFF
cdr3_nt: TGTGCCAGCAGCTTATCCGTTTTGGTCGTCGGTCTCTACAATGAGCAGTTCTTC
j_call: TRBJ2-1
d_call: -
clone_size: -
v_call: TRBV7-9

cdr3_aa: CASRPPGSYGYTF
cdr3_nt: TGTGCCAGCCGGCCTCCGGGGTCCTATGGCTACACCTTC
j_call: TRBJ1-2
d_call: -
clone_size: -
v_call: TRBV30

cdr3_aa: CASSYSGEGGNTIYF
cdr3_nt: TGTGCCAGCAGTTACTCAGGCGAGGGTGGAAACACCATATATTTT
j_call: TRBJ1-3
d_call: -
clone_size: -
v_call: TRBV6-5

cdr3_aa: CASAGQGAQPQHF
cdr3_nt: TGTGCCAGCGCCGGACAGGGGGCTCAGCCCCAGCATTTT
j_call: TRBJ1-5
d_call: TRBD1
clone_size: -
v_call: TRBV2

cdr3_aa: CAWTRPFNYGYTF
cdr3_nt: TGTGCCTGGACCCGTCCATTTAACTATGGCTACACCTTC
j_call: TRBJ1-2
d_call: -
clone_size: -
v_call: TRBV30

cdr3_aa: CASSLNNLLGEKLFF
cdr3_nt: TGCGCCAGCAGCTTGAACAATCTCCTAGGTGAAAAACTGTTTTTT
j_call: TRBJ1-4
d_call: -
clone_size: -
v_call: TRBV5-1

cdr3_aa: CASRGLGIWGEKLFF
cdr3_nt: TGTGCAAGTCGGGGACTGGGCATCTGGGGTGAAAAACTGTTTTTT
j_call: TRBJ1-4
d_call: -
clone_size: once
v_call: TRBV12-2

cdr3_aa: CASSPPGTEGKTQYF
cdr3_nt: TGTGCCAGCTCACCACCGGGGACTGAGGGGAAGACCCAGTACTTC
j_call: TRBJ2-5
d_call: -
clone_size: -
v_call: TRBV18

cdr3_aa: CASSEEVNTGELFF
cdr3_nt: TGTGCCAGCAGTGAGGAGGTTAACACCGGGGAGCTGTTTTTT
j_call: TRBJ2-2
d_call: -
clone_size: -
v_call: TRBV2

cdr3_aa: CASRGPGQGLEGYTF
cdr3_nt: TGTGCCAGCAGGGGTCCGGGACAGGGCCTGGAAGGCTACACCTTC
j_call: TRBJ1-2
d_call: TRBD1
clone_size: -
v_call: TRBV9

cdr3_aa: CASSPGTNIQYF
cdr3_nt: TGTGCCAGCAGCCCTGGGACAAACATTCAGTACTTC
j_call: TRBJ2-4
d_call: -
clone_size: few
v_call: TRBV13

cdr3_aa: CASSVPGGETQYF
cdr3_nt: TGTGCCAGCAGCGTCCCAGGGGGTGAGACCCAGTACTTC
j_call: TRBJ2-5
d_call: TRBD1
clone_size: -
v_call: TRBV7-8

cdr3_aa: CAIGRGTDTQYF
cdr3_nt: TGTGCCATCGGCAGGGGCACAGATACGCAGTATTTT
j_call: TRBJ2-3
d_call: -
clone_size: -
v_call: TRBV30

cdr3_aa: CASSLRVPSGNTIYF
cdr3_nt: TGTGCCAGCAGCTTGAGGGTTCCCTCTGGAAACACCATATATTTT
j_call: TRBJ1-3
d_call: -
clone_size: once
v_call: TRBV5-6

cdr3_aa: CASSLDRDSNLYGYTF
cdr3_nt: TGTGCCAGCAGCCTGGACAGGGATTCTAACCTCTATGGCTACACCTTC
j_call: TRBJ1-2
d_call: TRBD1
clone_size: -
v_call: TRBV5-5

cdr3_aa: CAMAGSGTYSYNEQFF
cdr3_nt: TGTGCCATGGCCGGCTCTGGGACTTACTCCTACAATGAGCAGTTCTTC
j_call: TRBJ2-1
d_call: -
clone_size: -
v_call: TRBV10-3

cdr3_aa: CASLLSGANTEAFF
cdr3_nt: TGTGCCAGCCTCCTTTCAGGGGCGAACACTGAAGCTTTCTTT
j_call: TRBJ1-1
d_call: -
clone_size: -
v_call: TRBV6-1

cdr3_aa: CASSQDGSSYNEQFF
cdr3_nt: TGCGCCAGCAGCCAGGACGGGAGCTCCTACAATGAGCAGTTCTTC
j_call: TRBJ2-1
d_call: -
clone_size: -
v_call: TRBV5-1

cdr3_aa: CASSRESGTEAFF
cdr3_nt: TGTGCCAGCAGCAGAGAAAGCGGCACTGAAGCTTTCTTT
j_call: TRBJ1-1
d_call: -
clone_size: -
v_call: TRBV6-5

cdr3_aa: CASKRDRGWNGYTF
cdr3_nt: TGTGCCAGCAAACGAGACAGGGGATGGAATGGCTACACCTTC
j_call: TRBJ1-2
d_call: TRBD1
clone_size: -
v_call: TRBV6-1

cdr3_aa: CASSLPRSRGMNEQFF
cdr3_nt: TGTGCCAGCAGCTTACCCCGGTCGAGGGGGATGAATGAGCAGTTCTTC
j_call: TRBJ2-1
d_call: -
clone_size: -
v_call: TRBV7-9

cdr3_aa: CSVEDAGADRPYEQYF
cdr3_nt: TGCAGCGTTGAAGACGCCGGTGCGGACAGGCCCTACGAGCAGTACTTC
j_call: TRBJ2-7
d_call: TRBD1
clone_size: -
v_call: TRBV29-1

cdr3_aa: CASSETGGRTDTQYF
cdr3_nt: TGTGCCAGCAGCGAGACAGGGGGACGCACAGATACGCAGTATTTT
j_call: TRBJ2-3
d_call: TRBD1
clone_size: -
v_call: TRBV9

cdr3_aa: CASSHLQTGPSSPLHF
cdr3_nt: TGTGCCAGCAGCCACCTCCAGACAGGGCCTAGTTCACCCCTCCACTTT
j_call: TRBJ1-6
d_call: TRBD1
clone_size: -
v_call: TRBV13

cdr3_aa: CASSFGTGDTEAFF
cdr3_nt: TGTGCCAGCAGCTTCGGGACAGGGGACACTGAAGCTTTCTTT
j_call: TRBJ1-1
d_call: TRBD1
clone_size: -
v_call: TRBV13

cdr3_aa: CASSPGLAGGPKQETQYF
cdr3_nt: TGTGCCAGCTCGCCTGGACTAGCGGGGGGTCCGAAGCAAGAGACCCAGTACTTC
j_call: TRBJ2-5
d_call: TRBD2
clone_size: -
v_call: TRBV18

cdr3_aa: CAISEHRDAEAFF
cdr3_nt: TGTGCCATCAGTGAGCACAGGGACGCTGAAGCTTTCTTT
j_call: TRBJ1-1
d_call: -
clone_size: once
v_call: TRBV10-3

cdr3_aa: CASSQWGGSWDTQYF
cdr3_nt: TGTGCCAGCAGCCAATGGGGCGGGAGCTGGGATACGCAGTATTTT
j_call: TRBJ2-3
d_call: TRBD2
clone_size: -
v_call: TRBV14

cdr3_aa: CSVARRDEAFF
cdr3_nt: TGCAGCGTTGCGCGCCGGGATGAAGCTTTCTTT
j_call: TRBJ1-1
d_call: -
clone_size: -
v_call: TRBV29-1

cdr3_aa: CASSAQGQGIQYF
cdr3_nt: TGCGCCAGCAGCGCTCAAGGTCAGGGCATTCAGTACTTC
j_call: TRBJ2-4
d_call: -
clone_size: -
v_call: TRBV5-1

cdr3_aa: CASSQVNQETQYF
cdr3_nt: TGTGCCAGCAGCCAAGTAAACCAAGAGACCCAGTACTTC
j_call: TRBJ2-5
d_call: -
clone_size: -
v_call: TRBV14

cdr3_aa: CASSFSGGAPEQYF
cdr3_nt: TGTGCCAGCAGCTTTAGCGGGGGGGCCCCCGAGCAGTACTTC
j_call: TRBJ2-7
d_call: TRBD2
clone_size: once
v_call: TRBV11-3

cdr3_aa: CASSPDRGRFGYTF
cdr3_nt: TGTGCCAGCAGCCCCGACAGGGGGCGATTTGGCTACACCTTC
j_call: TRBJ1-2
d_call: TRBD1
clone_size: few
v_call: TRBV28

cdr3_aa: CASTSKGGGVYGYTF
cdr3_nt: TGTGCCAGTACCTCTAAGGGGGGGGGAGTCTATGGCTACACCTTC
j_call: TRBJ1-2
d_call: -
clone_size: -
v_call: TRBV19

cdr3_aa: CASSERAGDFMNYGYTF
cdr3_nt: TGTGCCAGCAGTGAACGGGCGGGGGACTTTATGAACTATGGCTACACCTTC
j_call: TRBJ1-2
d_call: -
clone_size: -
v_call: TRBV6-1

cdr3_aa: CASSEGAGYNSPLHF
cdr3_nt: TGTGCCAGCAGTGAAGGGGCAGGCTATAATTCACCCCTCCACTTT
j_call: TRBJ1-6
d_call: -
clone_size: -
v_call: TRBV6-1

cdr3_aa: CTSSLDRRTDTQYF
cdr3_nt: TGTACCAGCAGCTTAGATCGACGCACAGATACGCAGTATTTT
j_call: TRBJ2-3
d_call: -
clone_size: -
v_call: TRBV11-2

cdr3_aa: CASKAGGLMGDTQYF
cdr3_nt: TGTGCCAGCAAGGCGGGAGGTCTTATGGGAGATACGCAGTATTTT
j_call: TRBJ2-3
d_call: TRBD2
clone_size: -
v_call: TRBV9

cdr3_aa: CASSPPKRLNSGNTIYF
cdr3_nt: TGTGCCAGCTCACCACCGAAAAGGTTAAACTCTGGAAACACCATATATTTT
j_call: TRBJ1-3
d_call: -
clone_size: -
v_call: TRBV18

cdr3_aa: CASSPRNSGNTIYF
cdr3_nt: TGTGCCAGCAGCCCTCGAAACTCTGGAAACACCATATATTTT
j_call: TRBJ1-3
d_call: -
clone_size: -
v_call: TRBV14

cdr3_aa: CASSFESEQYF
cdr3_nt: TGTGCCAGCAGTTTTGAGAGCGAGCAGTACTTC
j_call: TRBJ2-7
d_call: -
clone_size: -
v_call: TRBV6-6

cdr3_aa: CAARESLMNTEAFF
cdr3_nt: TGTGCCGCTAGGGAGTCGCTCATGAACACTGAAGCTTTCTTT
j_call: TRBJ1-1
d_call: -
clone_size: -
v_call: TRBV10-3

cdr3_aa: CASSLAPGTTYYNEQFF
cdr3_nt: TGTGCCAGCAGCTTGGCCCCCGGGACTACCTACTACAATGAGCAGTTCTTC
j_call: TRBJ2-1
d_call: TRBD2
clone_size: once
v_call: TRBV5-8

cdr3_aa: CASRALAGGGGEQFF
cdr3_nt: TGTGCCAGCAGGGCCCTAGCGGGGGGCGGGGGTGAGCAGTTCTTC
j_call: TRBJ2-1
d_call: TRBD2
clone_size: -
v_call: TRBV2

cdr3_aa: CASNRLRDRGDSGANVLTF
cdr3_nt: TGTGCCAGCAACCGCCTCCGGGACAGGGGGGACTCTGGGGCCAACGTCCTGACTTTC
j_call: TRBJ2-6
d_call: TRBD1
clone_size: -
v_call: TRBV7-9

cdr3_aa: CASSYVGNGGYTF
cdr3_nt: TGTGCCAGCAGTTACGTCGGGAATGGTGGCTACACCTTC
j_call: TRBJ1-2
d_call: -
clone_size: few
v_call: TRBV6-5

cdr3_aa: CASSSNTDTQYF
cdr3_nt: TGCGCCAGCAGCTCCAACACAGATACGCAGTATTTT
j_call: TRBJ2-3
d_call: -
clone_size: once
v_call: TRBV5-1